These 9 T cell receptor beta chains were all obtained from the same sample, sequenced in a study of a mutant IDH1 vaccine in newly diagnosed glioma. TCRdb's copy holds only in-frame clones and misses some; the assay was immunoSEQ multiplex PCR. The sample carries roughly 70,000 clones, approximately 86% recorded once. The time point is: baseline, week 1 (first vaccination visit). The treatment denotes: pre-vaccination baseline after standard-of-care therapy. The sequencing used PBMCs, collected from a glioma patient treated with radiotherapy, temozolomide or both. These receptors all come from a man younger than 45 with glioma.

The table lists this clone with a few counts. The rearrangement links TRBV25-1 to TRBJ1-1; no clear D. Germline V gene sequence: CDR1 MGHDK, CDR2 SYGVNS. The CDR3 length is 15 residues. V lost 1 base to trimming and J lost 1 base, with 10 bases between them. CDR3 sequence reads: CASSESPSGNTEAFF. The CDR3 DNA sequence: TGTGCCAGCAGTGAATCCCCATCCGGGAACACTGAAGCTTTCTTT.

CDR3 nucleotides: TGTGCCAGCAGTGAACAGCAGAGCTCCTATAATTCACCCCTCCACTTT. Translating gives CASSEQQSSYNSPLHF. The genes are TRBV6-1 and TRBJ1-6; D remains ambiguous. This CDR3 has 16 amino acids. Germline V gene lookup returns CDR1 MNHNS and CDR2 SASEGT. V dropped 2 bases and J dropped 0 bases, with 8 bases sitting between them.

The chain employs TRBV5-6 and TRBJ2-5; possibly TRBD2 for D (6 bases). Trimming shortened V by 4 bases and J by 2 bases, and 12 bases separated the two germline ends. CDR1 is SGHDT and CDR2 is YYEEEE in the germline V gene. This CDR3 has 14 amino acids. The CDR3 DNA follows: TGTGCCAGCAGCCCGGAGGGGATACAAGAGACCCAGTACTTC. Protein sequence: CASSPEGIQETQYF.

This chain links TRBV27 with TRBJ2-1; D assignment may be TRBD1 or TRBD2 (6 bases each). This CDR3 region has 17 residues. V shed 2 bases and J shed 7 bases, with 21 bases lying between them. Germline CDR1 reads MNHEY; CDR2 reads SMNVEV (reference sequence). CDR3 sequence: CASSLRGGRSDGNEQFF. The DNA of the CDR3 is TGTGCCAGCAGTTTAAGAGGGGGGAGGTCGGATGGGAATGAGCAGTTCTTC.

The chain combines TRBV14 with TRBJ1-2; D is perhaps TRBD1 (5 bases). V lost 5 bases, J lost 3 bases, and 10 bases lay in between. Germline lookup yields CDR1 SGHDN and CDR2 FVKESK. CDR3 size: 13 residues. The CDR3 DNA reads as TGTGCCAGCAGCATACAGGTTTACTATGGCTACACCTTC. This translates into CASSIQVYYGYTF.

The genes are TRBV10-2 and TRBJ1-6; 7 bases line up with TRBD1. The CDR3 extends over 15 amino acids. V trimming: 4 bases; J trimming: 11 bases; junction bases outside the gene matches: 11. In germline, CDR1 is WSHSY, CDR2 SAAADI. The CDR3 spells CASSVGQAKVTPLHF. In DNA, the CDR3 is TGCGCCAGCAGTGTTGGACAGGCCAAGGTTACACCCCTCCACTTT.

V is TRBV18 and J is TRBJ1-1; 7 bases line up with TRBD1. The CDR3 has 14 residues. After removal of 4 bases from V and 4 bases from J, the junction contained 6 bases not matched to a gene. From germline, CDR1 is KGHSH and CDR2 LQKENI. The CDR3: CASSQGARVTEAFF. CDR3 bases: TGTGCCAGCTCACAGGGGGCGCGAGTCACTGAAGCTTTCTTT.

The rearrangement uses TRBV7-6 and TRBJ2-2, with D possibly TRBD2 on 5 matching bases. The CDR3 totals 13 residues. The V end was cut by 5 bases, the J end by 7 bases, with 11 bases between. From germline, CDR1 is SGHVS and CDR2 FNYEAQ. The CDR3 protein is CASSAGSIGELFF. The DNA of the CDR3 is TGTGCCAGCAGCGCGGGTAGTATCGGGGAGCTGTTTTTT.

V and J are TRBV19 and TRBJ1-1; no clear D gene. V lost 5 bases and J lost 1, with 11 bases in between. Germline CDR1 and CDR2: LNHDA and SQIVND (reference sequence). This CDR3 contains 14 residues. CDR3 amino acids: CASSHSASNTEAFF. DNA of the CDR3: TGTGCCAGTAGTCACTCAGCCTCGAACACTGAAGCTTTCTTT. The whole variable domain, filled in from reference TRBV19 and TRBJ1-1, reads DGGITQSPKYLFRKEGQNVTLSCEQNLNHDAMYWYRQDPGQGLRLIYYSQIVNDFQKGDIAEGYSVSREKKESFPLTVTSAQKNPTAFYLCASSHSASNTEAFFGQGTRLTVV.